This T cell receptor beta chain was captured by sequencing in a study of blood T cells in healthy people across ages. The donors, healthy Caucasians from Russia, were aged about 6 to 95. It was with a sample-barcoded 5' primer and a J-beta primer mix that a second PCR of roughly 7 to 12 cycles was run. Via MiXCR, TCRdb re-called the 5' RACE reads, giving one row per CDR3 protein. The sample consists of some 1.6 million distinct CDR3 sequences, about 31% of them appearing once. The sequence derives from a woman aged 25 to 39 in good health. The specimen sequenced was blood.

In DNA form, the CDR3 reads TGTGCCAGCAGCCAACAGGTCATGAGCACTGAAGCTTTCTTT. This encodes CASSQQVMSTEAFF. The chain is built from TRBV3-1 and TRBJ1-1; no clear D gene. Trimming took 2 bases from V and 4 from J, leaving 11 bases between them. The CDR3 extends over 14 amino acids. CDR1 is LGHDT, CDR2 YNNKEL, per germline (reference sequence).